Below are 8 T cell receptor beta chains sequenced from a single sample in a study of blood T cell repertoires in COVID-19. Repertoires were generated with immunoSEQ multiplex PCR, while TCRdb's copy carries only in-frame clones and drops some. The sample has roughly 250,000 clones; more than 75% are singletons. The sample comprised PBMCs or T cells enriched from blood (not recorded which). All receptors come from a woman in her thirties or forties with acute COVID-19.

This clone was observed a handful of times. The chain carries TRBV2 and TRBJ1-1; 7 positions agree with TRBD1. Germline V CDR1 and CDR2: SNHLY, FYNNEI. The V gene end was trimmed by 7 bases and the J gene end by 4 bases; junction bases not matched to a gene: 6. The CDR3 length is 13 residues. CDR3 region: CASNRQGGTEAFF. CDR3 coding DNA: TGTGCCAGCAACCGACAGGGAGGCACTGAAGCTTTCTTT.

The chain employs TRBV5-1 and TRBJ2-3; TRBD1 matches 7 bases. Trimming at V came to 4 bases and at J to 2 bases, leaving 4 bases not matched to a gene. Germline assignment: CDR1 SGHRS and CDR2 YFSETQ. There are 14 residues in the CDR3. CDR3 bases: TGCGCCAGCAGCCCGGGACAGTCCACAGATACGCAGTATTTT. Its translation: CASSPGQSTDTQYF.

The chain carries TRBV12-3 or TRBV12-4 and TRBJ1-1, with D unresolved. V was clipped by 6 bases and J by 1 base, with 3 bases between them. The CDR3 totals 11 residues. The CDR3 loop reads CASSGNTEAFF. CDR3 in DNA: TGTGCCAGCAGCGGGAACACTGAAGCTTTCTTT.

This chain connects TRBV5-8 to TRBJ1-4; D might be TRBD1 (5 bases). The CDR3 loop spans 16 amino acids. Germline V gives CDR1 SGHTS, CDR2 YDEGEE. V gave up 2 bases and J gave up 5 bases, with 16 bases separating them. CDR3 nucleotide sequence: TGTGCCAGCAGCTTACCTCGGGGGACGTCGAATGAAAAACTGTTTTTT. This encodes CASSLPRGTSNEKLFF.

In DNA form, the CDR3 reads TGTGCCAGCAGTTACGGACAGGGATCGGCCAATCAGCCCCAGCATTTT. It codes for CASSYGQGSANQPQHF. The rearrangement uses TRBV6-6 and TRBJ1-5; TRBD1 matches 8 bases. This CDR3 region has 16 residues. With 2 bases clipped from V and 3 bases from J, the junction kept 6 bases outside the gene matches. Germline loops: CDR1 MNHNY, CDR2 SVGAGI (reference sequence).

CDR3 region: CASRGTSGSGELFF. CDR3 DNA sequence: TGTGCCAGCAGAGGGACAAGTGGTTCCGGGGAGCTGTTTTTT. The V call is TRBV13, the J call TRBJ2-2; a weak D match, TRBD1 (6 bases). The CDR3 spans 14 residues. V was pared by 6 bases and J by 6 bases, with 14 bases between. CDR1 and CDR2 (germline): PRHDT, FYEKMQ (reference sequence).

The CDR3 protein is CASSFAPLAGAPTGELFF. The CDR3 DNA follows: TGTGCCAGCAGCTTCGCCCCCTTAGCGGGGGCCCCCACCGGGGAGCTGTTTTTT. The chain combines TRBV11-2 with TRBJ2-2; 9 bases match TRBD2. J was trimmed by 4 bases and V by 3 bases; bases with no gene match: 12. CDR3 length: 18 residues. Germline assignment: CDR1 SGHAT and CDR2 FQNNGV.

This sequence joins TRBV19 and TRBJ2-2, with a weak D call TRBD1 (5 bases). V dropped 10 bases and J dropped 1 base, with 7 bases sitting between them. The CDR3 is 12 amino acids. CDR1 LNHDA and CDR2 SQIVND come from the germline V gene (reference sequence). CDR3 nucleotides: TGTGCCACCCAGGGGAACACCGGGGAGCTGTTTTTT. This encodes CATQGNTGELFF.